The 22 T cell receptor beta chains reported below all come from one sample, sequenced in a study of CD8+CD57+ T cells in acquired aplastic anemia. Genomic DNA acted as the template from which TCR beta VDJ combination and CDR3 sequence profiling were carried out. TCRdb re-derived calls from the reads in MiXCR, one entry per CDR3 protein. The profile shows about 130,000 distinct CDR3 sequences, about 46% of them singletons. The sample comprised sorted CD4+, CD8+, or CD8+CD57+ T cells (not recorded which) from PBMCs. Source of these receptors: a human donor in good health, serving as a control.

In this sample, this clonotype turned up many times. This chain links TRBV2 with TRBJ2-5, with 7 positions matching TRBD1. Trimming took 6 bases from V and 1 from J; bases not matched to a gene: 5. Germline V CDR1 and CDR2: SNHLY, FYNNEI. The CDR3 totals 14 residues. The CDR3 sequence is CASSPGTVQETQYF. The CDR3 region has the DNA TGTGCCAGCAGCCCCGGGACAGTCCAAGAGACCCAGTACTTC.

The CDR3 is CASSPTPGTGVGETQYF. CDR3 nucleotides: TGTGCCAGCAGCCCGACACCCGGGACAGGGGTAGGAGAGACCCAGTACTTC. This chain joins TRBV7-3 and TRBJ2-5; TRBD1 aligns across 10 bases. This CDR3 comprises 17 residues. Germline V gene sequence: CDR1 SGHTA, CDR2 FQGTGA. V shed 5 bases, J shed 4 bases, and the junction held 13 bases outside the gene matches.

The chain's CDR3 is CSAQEGTADTQYF. The CDR3 DNA follows: TGCAGTGCCCAGGAAGGTACGGCAGATACGCAGTATTTT. The chain uses TRBV20-1 and TRBJ2-3; the D is unclear. The V gene lost 6 bases and the J gene lost 4 bases, with 14 bases spanning the gap. Germline CDR1 DFQATT, CDR2 SNEGSKA (reference sequence). This CDR3 is 13 amino acids long.

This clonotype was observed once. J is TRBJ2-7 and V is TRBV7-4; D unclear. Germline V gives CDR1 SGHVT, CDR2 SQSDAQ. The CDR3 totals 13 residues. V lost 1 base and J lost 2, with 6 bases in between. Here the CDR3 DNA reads TGTGCCAGCAGCTTAGTTAGAGCCTACGAGCAGTACTTC. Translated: CASSLVRAYEQYF. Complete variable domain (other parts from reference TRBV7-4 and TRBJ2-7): GAGVSQSPRYKVAKRGRDVALRCDSISGHVTLYWYRQTLGQGSEVLTYSQSDAQRDKSGRPSGRFSAERPERSVSTLKIQRTEQGDSAVYLCASSLVRAYEQYFGPGTRLTVT.

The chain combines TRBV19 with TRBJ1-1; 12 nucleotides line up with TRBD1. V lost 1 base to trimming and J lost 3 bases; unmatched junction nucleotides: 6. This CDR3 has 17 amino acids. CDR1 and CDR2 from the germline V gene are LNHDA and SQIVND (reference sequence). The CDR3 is CASSIVTGQGAYTEAFF. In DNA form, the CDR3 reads TGTGCCAGTAGTATAGTTACGGGACAGGGGGCCTACACTGAAGCTTTCTTT.

The CDR3 protein is CAITGSNTEAFF. The CDR3 nucleotides read TGTGCCATCACAGGGTCGAACACTGAAGCTTTCTTT. The chain recombines TRBV10-3 with TRBJ1-1, with a weak D call TRBD1 (5 bases). CDR1 and CDR2 (germline): ENHRY, SYGVKD. CDR3 length: 12 amino acids. V was shortened by 7 bases and J by 1 base, with 7 bases between the two germline ends.

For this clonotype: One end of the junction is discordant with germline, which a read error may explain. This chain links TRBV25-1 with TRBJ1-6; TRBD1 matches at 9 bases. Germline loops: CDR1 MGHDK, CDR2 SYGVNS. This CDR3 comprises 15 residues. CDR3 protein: CASSGTGRGNSPHHF. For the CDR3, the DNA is TGTGCCAGCTCTGGGACAGGGCGGGGGAATTCACCCCACCACTTT. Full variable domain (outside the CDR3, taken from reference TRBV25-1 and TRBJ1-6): EADIYQTPRYLVIGTGKKITLECSQTMGHDKMYWYQQDPGMELHLIHYSYGVNSTEKGDLSSESTVSRIRTEHFPLTLESARPSHTSQYLCASSGTGRGNSPHHFGNGTRLTVT.

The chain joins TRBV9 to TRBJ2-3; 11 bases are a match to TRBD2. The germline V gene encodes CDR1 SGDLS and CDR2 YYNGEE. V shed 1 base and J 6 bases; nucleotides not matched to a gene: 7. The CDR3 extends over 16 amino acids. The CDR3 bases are TGTGCCAGCAGCGTACTTAGCGGGGGGGCGGAGGATACGCAGTATTTT. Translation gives CASSVLSGGAEDTQYF. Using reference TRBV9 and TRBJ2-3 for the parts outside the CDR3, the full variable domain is DSGVTQTPKHLITATGQRVTLRCSPRSGDLSVYWYQQSLDQGLQFLIQYYNGEERAKGNILERFSAQQFPDLHSELNLSSLELGDSALYFCASSVLSGGAEDTQYFGPGTRLTVL.

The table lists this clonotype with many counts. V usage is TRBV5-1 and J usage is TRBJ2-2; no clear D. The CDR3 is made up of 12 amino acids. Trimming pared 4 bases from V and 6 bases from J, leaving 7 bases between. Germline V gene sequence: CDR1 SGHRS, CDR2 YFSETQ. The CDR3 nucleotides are TGCGCCAGCAGCCTAGTCGCCGGGGAGCTGTTTTTT. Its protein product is CASSLVAGELFF.

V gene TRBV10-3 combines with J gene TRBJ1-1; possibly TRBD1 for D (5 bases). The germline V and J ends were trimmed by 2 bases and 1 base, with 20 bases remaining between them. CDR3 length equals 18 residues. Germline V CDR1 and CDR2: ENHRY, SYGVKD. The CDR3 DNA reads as TGTGCCATCAGTGAGCTCCGGACTAGCGGGGGGACGAACACTGAAGCTTTCTTT. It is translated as CAISELRTSGGTNTEAFF.

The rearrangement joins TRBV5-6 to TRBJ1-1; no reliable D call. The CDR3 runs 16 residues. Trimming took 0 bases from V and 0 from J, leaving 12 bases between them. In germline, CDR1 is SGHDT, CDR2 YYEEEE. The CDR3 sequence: CASSLVGYRMNTEAFF. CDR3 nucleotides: TGTGCCAGCAGCTTGGTCGGGTATCGGATGAACACTGAAGCTTTCTTT. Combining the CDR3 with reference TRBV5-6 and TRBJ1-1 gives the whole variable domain DAGVTQSPTHLIKTRGQQVTLRCSPKSGHDTVSWYQQALGQGPQFIFQYYEEEERQRGNFPDRFSGHQFPNYSSELNVNALLLGDSALYLCASSLVGYRMNTEAFFGQGTRLTVV.

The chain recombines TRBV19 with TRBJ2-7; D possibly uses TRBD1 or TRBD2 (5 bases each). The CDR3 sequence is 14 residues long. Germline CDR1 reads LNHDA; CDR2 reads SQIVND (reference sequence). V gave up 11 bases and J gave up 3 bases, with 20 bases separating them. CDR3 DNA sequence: TGTGCCTGTACGCCTGCGCTTGGGGGCTACGAGCAGTACTTC. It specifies CACTPALGGYEQYF. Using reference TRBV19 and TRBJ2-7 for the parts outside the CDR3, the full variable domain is DGGITQSPKYLFRKEGQNVTLSCEQNLNHDAMYWYRQDPGQGLRLIYYSQIVNDFQKGDIAEGYSVSREKKESFPLTVTSAQKNPTAFYLCACTPALGGYEQYFGPGTRLTVT.

CDR3 nucleotide sequence: TGCAGCGTTGACGCCAGGGGCCAGGGAGGGCTGTTTTTT. Residues: CSVDARGQGGLFF. The chain recombines TRBV29-1 with TRBJ2-2; D possibly matches TRBD1 or TRBD2 (6 bases each). Trimming pared 3 bases from V and 13 bases from J, leaving 18 bases between. Germline CDR1 reads SQVTM; CDR2 reads ANQGSEA. This CDR3 has 13 amino acids.

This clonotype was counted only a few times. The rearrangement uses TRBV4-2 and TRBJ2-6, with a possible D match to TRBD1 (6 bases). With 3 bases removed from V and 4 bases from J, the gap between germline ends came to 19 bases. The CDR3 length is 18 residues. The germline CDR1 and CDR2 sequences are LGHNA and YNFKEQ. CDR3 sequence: CASSHRQGSAAGANVLTF. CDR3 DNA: TGTGCCAGCAGCCACCGGCAGGGGAGCGCGGCGGGGGCCAACGTCCTGACTTTC.

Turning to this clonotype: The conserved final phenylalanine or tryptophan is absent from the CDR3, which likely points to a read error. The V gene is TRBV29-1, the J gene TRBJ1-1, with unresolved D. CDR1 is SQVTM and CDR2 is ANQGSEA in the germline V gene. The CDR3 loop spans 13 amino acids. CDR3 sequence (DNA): TGTAGCGTTGACCGGACCCTGAACACTGAAGCTTTCCTT. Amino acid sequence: CSVDRTLNTEAFL.

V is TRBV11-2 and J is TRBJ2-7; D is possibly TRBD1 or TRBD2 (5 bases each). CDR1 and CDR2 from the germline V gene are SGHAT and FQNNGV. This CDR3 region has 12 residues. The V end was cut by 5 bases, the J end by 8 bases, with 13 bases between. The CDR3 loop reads CASSQTSGQQYF. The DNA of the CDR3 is TGTGCCAGCAGCCAGACCTCGGGACAGCAGTACTTC.

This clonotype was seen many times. CDR3 in DNA: TGTGCCAGCAGTTCTACAGGGTACGAGCAGTACTTC. This gives the protein CASSSTGYEQYF. V usage is TRBV12-3 or TRBV12-4 and J usage is TRBJ2-7; D perhaps matches TRBD1 (6 bases). Trimming cost V 4 bases and J 4 bases, with 8 bases left between them. The CDR3 length is 12 residues.

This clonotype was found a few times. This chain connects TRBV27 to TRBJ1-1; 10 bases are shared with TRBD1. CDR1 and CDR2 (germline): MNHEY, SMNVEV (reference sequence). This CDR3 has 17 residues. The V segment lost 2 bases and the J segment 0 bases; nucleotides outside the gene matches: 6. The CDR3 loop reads CASSLKPGQGMNTEAFF. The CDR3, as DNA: TGTGCCAGCAGTTTAAAACCGGGACAGGGGATGAACACTGAAGCTTTCTTT.

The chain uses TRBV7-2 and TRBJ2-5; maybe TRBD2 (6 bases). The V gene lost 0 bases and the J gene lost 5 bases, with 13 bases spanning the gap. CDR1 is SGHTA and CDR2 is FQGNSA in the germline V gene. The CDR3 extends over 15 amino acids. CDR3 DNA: TGTGCCAGCAGCTTAGCTTTGATAGGGAGGGAGACCCAGTACTTC. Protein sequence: CASSLALIGRETQYF. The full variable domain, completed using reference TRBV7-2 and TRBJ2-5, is GAGVSQSPSNKVTEKGKDVELRCDPISGHTALYWYRQSLGQGLEFLIYFQGNSAPDKSGLPSDRFSAERTGGSVSTLTIQRTQQEDSAVYLCASSLALIGRETQYFGPGTRLLVL.

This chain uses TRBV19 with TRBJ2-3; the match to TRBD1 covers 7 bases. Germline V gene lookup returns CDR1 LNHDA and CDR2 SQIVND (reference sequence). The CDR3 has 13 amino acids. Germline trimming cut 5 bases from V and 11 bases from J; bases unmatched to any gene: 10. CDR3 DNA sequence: TGTGCCAGTAGTCTCGGACAGGATGATGAGCAGTATTTT. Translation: CASSLGQDDEQYF.

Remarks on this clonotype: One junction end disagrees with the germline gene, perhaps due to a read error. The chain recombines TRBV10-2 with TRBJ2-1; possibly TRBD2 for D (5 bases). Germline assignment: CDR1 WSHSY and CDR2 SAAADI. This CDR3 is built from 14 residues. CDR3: CASSRWEPYNEQFF. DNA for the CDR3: TGTGCCAGCAGCCGATGGGAGCCTTACAATGAGCAGTTCTTC.

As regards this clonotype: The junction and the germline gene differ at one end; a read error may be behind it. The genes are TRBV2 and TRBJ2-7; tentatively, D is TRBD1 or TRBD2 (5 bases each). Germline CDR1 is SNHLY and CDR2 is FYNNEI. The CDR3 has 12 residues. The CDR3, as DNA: TGTGCCAGCAGTGAAATTGGGGGATCAAGAATGTTC. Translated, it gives CASSEIGGSRMF.